This is a list of T cell receptor beta chains from one sample in a study of T cell responses to AZD1222 COVID-19 vaccine. The table came from immunoSEQ multiplex PCR; TCRdb's copy has only in-frame clones and leaves some out. The sample has 65,000 to 85,000 clones, 80% to 90% seen once. This material consisted of peripheral blood, taken 28 days after the second AZD1222 dose. The source of these receptors is an adult who received the AZD1222 COVID-19 vaccine. Both conserved end residues are part of each CDR3. The D gene is left open where the match is weak. For some rows the clone size is stated as once, few or many, or as a class when expanded; others skip it.

V gene	clone size	D gene	J gene	CDR3 protein	CDR3 DNA
TRBV15	-	-	TRBJ2-7	CATSSEQGFEQYF	TGTGCCACCAGCAGTGAACAGGGATTCGAGCAGTACTTC
TRBV28	few	-	TRBJ1-3	CASRDVPSGNTIYF	TGTGCCAGCAGGGACGTCCCCTCTGGAAACACCATATATTTT
TRBV13	-	-	TRBJ1-2	CASSLDSARKNYGYTF	TGTGCCAGCAGCTTGGACAGCGCTAGAAAGAACTATGGCTACACCTTC
TRBV7-6	-	-	TRBJ2-6	CASSLVPRAGANVLTF	TGTGCCAGCAGCTTAGTCCCCAGGGCTGGGGCCAACGTCCTGACTTTC
TRBV29-1	-	TRBD1	TRBJ1-5	CSDRGQVFNQPQHF	TGCAGTGACAGGGGGCAAGTTTTCAATCAGCCCCAGCATTTT
TRBV28	-	-	TRBJ1-2	CASSLLHKTMGGYTF	TGTGCCAGCAGTTTGCTTCACAAAACTATGGGAGGCTACACCTTC
TRBV4-1	-	-	TRBJ2-4	CASSHYEQGPKNIQYF	TGCGCCAGCAGCCACTACGAACAGGGCCCAAAAAACATTCAGTACTTC
TRBV6-6	once	-	TRBJ1-1	CASSSRGTEAFF	TGTGCCAGCAGTTCCCGAGGCACTGAAGCTTTCTTT
TRBV5-4	-	-	TRBJ1-3	CASSQAGAGSGNTIYF	TGTGCCAGCAGCCAGGCGGGTGCAGGGTCTGGAAACACCATATATTTT
TRBV4-1	-	TRBD1	TRBJ1-5	CASSHPQGAQPQHF	TGCGCCAGCAGCCACCCACAGGGGGCCCAGCCCCAGCATTTT
TRBV18	-	-	TRBJ2-2	CASSPRTLRGGELFF	TGTGCCAGCTCTCCGAGGACTCTTCGGGGAGGGGAGCTGTTTTTT
TRBV19	-	-	TRBJ2-3	CASSPRTGGGTDTQYF	TGTGCCAGTAGTCCCCGGACAGGCGGGGGCACAGATACGCAGTATTTT
TRBV28	-	-	TRBJ2-1	CASSLSGQRGNEQFF	TGTGCCAGCAGTTTATCCGGACAGCGGGGCAATGAGCAGTTCTTC
TRBV3-1/TRBV3-2	once	-	TRBJ2-7	CASSQVGSYEQYF	TGTGCCAGCAGCCAAGTCGGGTCCTACGAGCAGTACTTC
TRBV19	-	-	TRBJ1-5	CASLGPRQPQHF	TGTGCCAGTCTAGGGCCCCGGCAGCCCCAGCATTTT
TRBV10-3	-	-	TRBJ2-7	CAIGWTEKSYEQYF	TGTGCCATTGGTTGGACAGAAAAGTCCTACGAGCAGTACTTC
TRBV2	-	-	TRBJ1-6	CASSGWHNSPLHF	TGTGCCAGCAGTGGGTGGCATAATTCACCCCTCCACTTT
TRBV28	once	-	TRBJ1-5	CASSFSGSNQPQHF	TGTGCCAGCAGTTTTAGTGGAAGCAATCAGCCCCAGCATTTT
TRBV6-2/TRBV6-3	-	TRBD2	TRBJ2-1	CASSPLAAFYNEQFF	TGTGCCAGCAGTCCACTAGCGGCATTCTACAATGAGCAGTTCTTC
TRBV3-1/TRBV3-2	-	TRBD1	TRBJ2-7	CASSHTGTGGYEQYF	TGTGCCAGCAGCCACACCGGGACAGGGGGCTACGAGCAGTACTTC
TRBV10-3	few	-	TRBJ2-1	CAIINGTNNEQFF	TGTGCCATTATAAACGGGACGAACAATGAGCAGTTCTTC
TRBV19	-	-	TRBJ2-4	CASSKIETAQNIQYF	TGTGCCAGTAGCAAAATCGAGACAGCCCAAAACATTCAGTACTTC
TRBV27	-	-	TRBJ1-1	CASSSTGANTEAFF	TGTGCCAGCAGTTCTACAGGAGCGAACACTGAAGCTTTCTTT
TRBV5-4	-	-	TRBJ1-3	CASSLEGRGNTIYF	TGTGCCAGCAGCTTAGAAGGAAGGGGAAACACCATATATTTT
TRBV5-6	-	-	TRBJ1-3	CASSLYQYGNTIYF	TGTGCCAGCAGCTTGTATCAGTATGGAAACACCATATATTTT
TRBV5-6	once	TRBD1	TRBJ1-3	CASSTGGAGNTIYF	TGTGCCAGCAGCACAGGGGGTGCTGGAAACACCATATATTTT
TRBV9	few	-	TRBJ1-6	CASSGGLSKRPLHF	TGTGCCAGCAGCGGGGGACTGAGTAAGCGACCCCTCCACTTT
TRBV19	-	-	TRBJ1-5	CASWGLSSNQPQHF	TGTGCCAGCTGGGGACTTTCTAGCAATCAGCCCCAGCATTTT
TRBV19	-	TRBD2	TRBJ2-7	CASSISASGGLPYEQYF	TGTGCCAGTAGTATATCCGCTAGCGGGGGCCTCCCCTACGAGCAGTACTTC
TRBV12-3/TRBV12-4	-	-	TRBJ1-2	CASSSDLNYGYTF	TGTGCCAGCAGTTCGGACCTTAACTATGGCTACACCTTC
TRBV10-1	-	TRBD2	TRBJ2-5	CASSASGGLQETQYF	TGCGCCAGCAGCGCTAGCGGGGGGCTCCAAGAGACCCAGTACTTC
TRBV5-6	-	TRBD1	TRBJ1-2	CASSLQGYYGYTF	TGTGCCAGCAGCTTACAGGGGTACTATGGCTACACCTTC
TRBV27	-	-	TRBJ1-1	CASSWGQNTEAFF	TGTGCCAGCAGTTGGGGGCAGAACACTGAAGCTTTCTTT
TRBV19	-	TRBD1	TRBJ2-7	CASSMGTGLGYEQYF	TGTGCCAGTAGTATGGGGACAGGGTTAGGCTACGAGCAGTACTTC
TRBV28	once	-	TRBJ1-2	CASSFWLRGYGYTF	TGTGCCAGCAGTTTTTGGCTTAGAGGCTATGGCTACACCTTC
TRBV30	-	-	TRBJ2-5	CAWGDRETQYF	TGTGCCTGGGGGGATCGGGAGACCCAGTACTTC
TRBV11-2	-	-	TRBJ1-3	CASSLDGFGNTIYF	TGTGCCAGCAGCTTAGACGGGTTTGGAAACACCATATATTTT
TRBV24-1	few	TRBD1	TRBJ2-2	CPTSAPGTGTTGELFF	TGTCCCACCAGTGCCCCCGGGACAGGGACGACCGGGGAGCTGTTTTTT
TRBV11-2	once	-	TRBJ1-1	CASSPPGRWGNTEAFF	TGTGCCAGCAGCCCGCCTGGGAGGTGGGGGAACACTGAAGCTTTCTTT
TRBV19	-	TRBD1	TRBJ1-1	CASQQTTGLDFNTEAFF	TGTGCCAGTCAACAGACGACAGGGCTGGATTTCAACACTGAAGCTTTCTTT
TRBV27	-	TRBD2	TRBJ2-7	CASSWTSGVYEQYF	TGTGCCAGCAGTTGGACTAGCGGGGTTTACGAGCAGTACTTC
TRBV5-1	few	-	TRBJ2-5	CASSHQETQYF	TGCGCCAGCAGCCACCAAGAGACCCAGTACTTC
TRBV28	-	-	TRBJ2-7	CASSFSYEQYF	TGTGCCAGCAGTTTTAGTTACGAGCAGTACTTC
TRBV5-8	-	-	TRBJ1-3	CASSLAGYSGNTIYF	TGTGCCAGCAGCTTAGCGGGGTACTCTGGAAACACCATATATTTT
TRBV30	-	-	TRBJ2-5	CAWSSGLGETQYF	TGTGCCTGGAGTTCGGGACTCGGAGAGACCCAGTACTTC